The clone carrying this TCR beta chain has more than one count but fewer than ten. Its cognate antigen is unknown. V lost 5 bases and J 3 bases, leaving 17 bases between the germline ends. The length of the CDR3 is 17 residues. The V gene's germline CDR1 is LGHDT and CDR2 YNNKEL (reference sequence). Sorted cells numbering roughly 19,000 to 1,000,000, with 10%, 30% or 50% RNA, yielded the naive CD8 libraries. A CD8+CD4-CCR7+CD45RA+ gate was used to sort naive CD8 T cells. This sample stems from a study of molecular identifiers for immune sequencing clone quantification. TCRdb re-derived calls from the PCR reads in MiXCR, one entry per CDR3 protein. The sample shows about 640,000 distinct CDR3 sequences, roughly 21% of them seen only once. General observations from the study: Beyond 20 RNA copies, clones held over 98% of effector molecules, compared with under 1% in naive cells.

What was sequenced was naive CD8+ T cells from blood, with Jurkat cell RNA spiked in. Subset described: FACS-sorted CD8+CD4-CCR7+CD45RA+ naive T cells. The clonotype comes from a human donor in good health. Some libraries in this study had Jurkat cell RNA spiked in. The chain carries TRBV3-1 and TRBJ2-6, with a possible D match to TRBD1 (5 bases). Here the CDR3 DNA reads TGTGCCAGCAGCACGCCATCAGGGTTAGGTGGGGCCAACGTCCTGACTTTC. The encoded protein is CASSTPSGLGGANVLTF.